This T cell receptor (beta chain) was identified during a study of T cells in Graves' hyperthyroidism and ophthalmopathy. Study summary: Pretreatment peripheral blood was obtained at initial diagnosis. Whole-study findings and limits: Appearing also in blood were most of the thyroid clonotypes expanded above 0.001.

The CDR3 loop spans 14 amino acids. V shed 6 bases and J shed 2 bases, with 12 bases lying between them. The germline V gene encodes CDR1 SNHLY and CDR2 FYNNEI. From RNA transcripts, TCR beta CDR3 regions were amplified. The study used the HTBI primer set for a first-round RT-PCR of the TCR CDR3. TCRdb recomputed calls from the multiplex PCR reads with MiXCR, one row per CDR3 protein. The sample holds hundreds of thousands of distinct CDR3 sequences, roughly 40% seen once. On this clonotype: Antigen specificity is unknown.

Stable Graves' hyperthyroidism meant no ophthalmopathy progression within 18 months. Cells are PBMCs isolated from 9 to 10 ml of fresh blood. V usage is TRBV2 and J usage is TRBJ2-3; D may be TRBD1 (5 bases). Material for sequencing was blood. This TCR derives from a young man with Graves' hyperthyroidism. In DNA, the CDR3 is TGTGCCAGCAGCTTAGGGGATCTCACAGATACGCAGTATTTT. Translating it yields CASSLGDLTDTQYF.